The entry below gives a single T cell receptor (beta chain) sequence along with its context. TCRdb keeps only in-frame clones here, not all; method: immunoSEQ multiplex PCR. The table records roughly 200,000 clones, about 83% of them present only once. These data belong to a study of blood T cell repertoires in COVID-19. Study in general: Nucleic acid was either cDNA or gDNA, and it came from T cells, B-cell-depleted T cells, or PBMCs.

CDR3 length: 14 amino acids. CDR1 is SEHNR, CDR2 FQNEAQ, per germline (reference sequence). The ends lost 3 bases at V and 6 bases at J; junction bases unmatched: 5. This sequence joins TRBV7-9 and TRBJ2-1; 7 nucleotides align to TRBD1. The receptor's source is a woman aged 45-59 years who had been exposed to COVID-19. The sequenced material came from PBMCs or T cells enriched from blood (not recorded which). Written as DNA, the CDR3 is TGTGCCAGCAGCTTCCCTGGACAGGCCAATGAGCAGTTCTTC. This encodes CASSFPGQANEQFF. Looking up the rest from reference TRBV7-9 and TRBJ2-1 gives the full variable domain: DTGVSQNPRHKITKRGQNVTFRCDPISEHNRLYWYRQTLGQGPEFLTYFQNEAQLEKSRLLSDRFSAERPKGSFSTLEIQRTEQGDSAMYLCASSFPGQANEQFFGPGTRLTVL.